This entry lists 17 T cell receptor beta chains sequenced from one sample in a study of T cell responses to AZD1222 COVID-19 vaccine. Profiling relied on immunoSEQ multiplex PCR, and the TCRdb table lists in-frame clones only, not all of them. Altogether roughly 120,000 clones are present, approximately 85% being singletons, with the ten largest covering about 1.6%. This sample comprised peripheral blood, obtained on day 0 of AZD1222 vaccination. The receptor set was obtained from an adult in good health.

In DNA, the CDR3 is TGTGCCAGCAGCTTGAATGGACAGGGGGCTAACTATGGCTACACCTTC. Translated, it gives CASSLNGQGANYGYTF. The chain couples TRBV5-4 to TRBJ1-2; TRBD1 matches at 10 bases. This CDR3 region has 16 residues. V shed 1 base and J 0 bases; nucleotides not matched to a gene: 3. Per germline, CDR1 SGHNT and CDR2 YYREEE (reference sequence).

The gene calls are TRBV7-9 and TRBJ1-1; TRBD1 aligns across 8 bases. Germline values: CDR1 SEHNR, CDR2 FQNEAQ (reference sequence). The CDR3 runs to 14 residues. V shed 3 bases and J 3 bases; nucleotides not matched to a gene: 3. The CDR3 bases are TGTGCCAGCAGCTTGGGGGACAGGTACACTGAAGCTTTCTTT. Its translation: CASSLGDRYTEAFF.

This clone has only a few counts. This rearrangement joins TRBV21-1 to TRBJ2-7; the table assigns TRBD1, which was not confirmed against the DNA. TRBV21-1 is annotated as a pseudogene. There are 16 residues in the CDR3. The CDR3, as DNA: TGTGCCAGCAACCCAAGGCGGGACAGGGGTAAGTACGAGCAGTACTTC. Translation: CASNPRRDRGKYEQYF.

The chain is built from TRBV13 and TRBJ2-1, with D possibly being TRBD2 (5 bases). Trimming took off 3 bases at V and 4 bases at J, with 13 bases between the two ends. CDR1 PRHDT and CDR2 FYEKMQ come from the germline V gene (reference sequence). The CDR3 is 15 residues long. The DNA of the CDR3 is TGTGCCAGCAGCTTGGAGGCTAGTCTGTACAATGAGCAGTTCTTC. This encodes CASSLEASLYNEQFF.

The chain recombines TRBV7-2 with TRBJ2-5; 9 positions match TRBD2. Trimming at V came to 5 bases and at J to 5 bases, leaving 6 bases not matched to a gene. CDR3 size: 14 residues. The germline V gene has CDR1 SGHTA and CDR2 FQGNSA. CDR3 nucleotides: TGTGCCAGCAGCGAAGGACTAGCGAGGGAGACCCAGTACTTC. Protein: CASSEGLARETQYF.

As DNA, the CDR3 is TGTGCCAGCTCACCACCGCACAGGAATAGCAATCAGCCCCAGCATTTT. Its protein is CASSPPHRNSNQPQHF. V gene TRBV18 combines with J gene TRBJ1-5, with D tentatively TRBD1 (5 bases). V was pared by 0 bases and J by 0 bases, with 9 bases between. The CDR3 has 16 residues. Germline-derived CDR1 and CDR2 are KGHSH and LQKENI. Based on the CDR3 plus reference TRBV18 and TRBJ1-5, the full variable domain is NAGVMQNPRHLVRRRGQEARLRCSPMKGHSHVYWYRQLPEEGLKFMVYLQKENIIDESGMPKERFSAEFPKEGPSILRIQQVVRGDSAAYFCASSPPHRNSNQPQHFGDGTRLSIL.

The CDR3 sequence: CASSKSTDTQYF. DNA for the CDR3: TGTGCCAGCAGCAAAAGCACAGATACGCAGTATTTT. This chain joins TRBV21-1 and TRBJ2-3. TRBV21-1 is termed a pseudogene. The CDR3 covers 12 residues.

V usage is TRBV27 and J usage is TRBJ2-3; 10 positions agree with TRBD2. Germline CDR1 MNHEY, CDR2 SMNVEV (reference sequence). This CDR3 spans 17 amino acids. Trimming removed 1 base from V and 6 bases from J; junction bases left unmatched: 10. The CDR3 sequence: CASSLLVAGGSRDTQYF. The CDR3 region has the DNA TGTGCCAGCAGTTTATTGGTAGCGGGAGGAAGCAGGGATACGCAGTATTTT.

J is TRBJ2-7 and V is TRBV27; the D is unclear. Germline V CDR1 and CDR2: MNHEY, SMNVEV (reference sequence). The CDR3 totals 12 residues. Trimming pared 4 bases from V and 2 bases from J, leaving 6 bases between. DNA for the CDR3: TGTGCCAGCAGTTCTTCTCCCTACGAGCAGTACTTC. Translated: CASSSSPYEQYF.

This clone is a singleton in its sample. The chain joins TRBV15 to TRBJ2-2, with TRBD2 as a possible D gene (5 bases). The V gene lost 2 bases and the J gene lost 5 bases, with 12 bases spanning the gap. Per the germline V gene, CDR1 is LNHNV and CDR2 is YYDKDF (reference sequence). CDR3 length: 15 amino acids. CDR3 sequence reads: CATSRWAGVTGELFF. The DNA of the CDR3 is TGTGCCACCAGCAGATGGGCGGGCGTTACCGGGGAGCTGTTTTTT.

This rearrangement joins TRBV28 to TRBJ2-1, with a tentative D call TRBD2 (6 bases). From germline, CDR1 is MDHEN and CDR2 SYDVKM. V lost 6 bases to trimming and J lost 8 bases, with 26 bases between them. The CDR3 contains 17 residues. CDR3 sequence (DNA): TGTGCCAGCAGGAACTTTGGAGGGGCTAGGAATAACTATGAGCAGTTCTTC. Translated, it gives CASRNFGGARNNYEQFF.

This chain uses TRBV27 with TRBJ1-1, with TRBD1 identical over 7 bases. J gave up 5 bases and V 4 bases, and 13 bases lay outside the gene matches. Germline V gene data show CDR1 as MNHEY and CDR2 as SMNVEV (reference sequence). The length of the CDR3 is 16 residues. The CDR3 region has the DNA TGTGCCAGCAGTTCCCCCCTCCGGGACAGAAGGACTGAAGCTTTCTTT. Translation gives CASSSPLRDRRTEAFF.

The chain joins TRBV27 to TRBJ1-2; D remains ambiguous. Between the trimmed V and J ends, which lost 6 bases and 6 bases, there was a span of 11 bases. In germline, CDR1 is MNHEY, CDR2 SMNVEV (reference sequence). The CDR3 length is 12 residues. CDR3 protein: CASSRGHHGYTF. DNA for the CDR3: TGTGCCAGCAGCCGCGGGCACCATGGCTACACCTTC.

This chain uses TRBV30 with TRBJ2-7; the match to TRBD2 covers 11 bases. V trimming: 4 bases; J trimming: 4 bases; junction bases outside the gene matches: 15. The CDR3 totals 17 residues. CDR1 is GTSNPN and CDR2 is SVGIG in the germline V gene (reference sequence). The CDR3 DNA follows: TGTGCCTGGATTCCTCAGGGGGTACTAGCGGGGGAATACGAGCAGTACTTC. As protein: CAWIPQGVLAGEYEQYF.

The chain is built from TRBV5-1 and TRBJ2-3; 8 bases map to TRBD1. Germline lookup yields CDR1 SGHRS and CDR2 YFSETQ. This CDR3 region has 14 residues. V lost 5 bases to trimming and J lost 2 bases; unmatched junction nucleotides: 4. CDR3 loop: CASRDRGDTDTQYF. DNA of the CDR3: TGCGCCAGCAGAGACAGGGGTGACACAGATACGCAGTATTTT.

The J gene is TRBJ2-7, the V gene TRBV6-1; no clear D. Looked up from germline, CDR1 is MNHNS and CDR2 is SASEGT. This CDR3 spans 10 amino acids. The germline V and J ends were trimmed by 3 bases and 4 bases, with 1 base remaining between them. CDR3 region: CASSEYEQYF. The CDR3 coding sequence is TGTGCCAGCAGTGAGTACGAGCAGTACTTC.

The chain is built from TRBV30 and TRBJ1-4, with 8 bases aligning to TRBD1. The germline V gene has CDR1 GTSNPN and CDR2 SVGIG (reference sequence). Trimming removed 0 bases from V and 5 bases from J; junction bases left unmatched: 5. CDR3 length: 15 amino acids. This CDR3 is CAWSVTTGVNEKLFF. The CDR3 DNA reads TGTGCCTGGAGTGTTACGACAGGGGTAAATGAAAAACTGTTTTTT.